These 5 T cell receptor beta chains were sequenced from one sample in a study of T cell responses to AZD1222 COVID-19 vaccine. The data were produced by immunoSEQ multiplex PCR, yet TCRdb's version contains in-frame clones alone and is incomplete. Here the sample spans tens of thousands of clones, about nine tenths being singletons. This specimen was peripheral blood, taken 28 days after the second AZD1222 dose. The receptors were gathered from an adult who received the AZD1222 COVID-19 vaccine.

The rearrangement joins TRBV7-6 to TRBJ2-2, with no clear D. CDR1 and CDR2 (germline): SGHVS, FNYEAQ. Trimming pared 1 base from V and 7 bases from J, leaving 13 bases between. This CDR3 is 15 amino acids long. DNA for the CDR3: TGTGCCAGCAGCTTAGGTTCTATTTCGAGCGGGGAGCTGTTTTTT. This sequence encodes CASSLGSISSGELFF.

The rearrangement joins TRBV4-1 to TRBJ1-2, with 10 bases aligning to TRBD1. The CDR3 spans 16 residues. With 2 bases clipped from V and 4 bases from J, the junction kept 7 bases outside the gene matches. Germline V gene sequence: CDR1 MGHRA, CDR2 YSYEKL. The CDR3 region has the DNA TGCGCCAGCAGCCAATGGACAGGGGGGACCTTCTATGGCTACACCTTC. This sequence encodes CASSQWTGGTFYGYTF.

This chain uses TRBV3-1 (or the pseudogene TRBV3-2) with TRBJ2-1; a possible D gene is TRBD2 (7 bases). Deletions cut 1 base from V and 6 bases from J, with 16 bases between. This CDR3 is built from 16 residues. Looked up from germline, CDR1 is LGHDT and CDR2 is YNNKEL (reference sequence). CDR3 DNA: TGTGCCAGCAGCCAAGTCCTCCCGGGGGGCCCCAATGAGCAGTTCTTC. It specifies CASSQVLPGGPNEQFF.

The chain combines TRBV3-1 (or the pseudogene TRBV3-2) with TRBJ1-1; D is unclear. Germline lookup yields CDR1 LGHDT and CDR2 YNNKEL (reference sequence). The CDR3 extends over 15 amino acids. Trimming cost V 1 base and J 4 bases, with 13 bases left between them. CDR3 coding DNA: TGTGCCAGCAGCCAAGTGAGTAGGGCGGGCACTGAAGCTTTCTTT. Its translation: CASSQVSRAGTEAFF.

V gene TRBV15 combines with J gene TRBJ2-3; no firm D call. Trimming took off 0 bases at V and 2 bases at J, with 9 bases between the two ends. Germline V gives CDR1 LNHNV, CDR2 YYDKDF (reference sequence). This CDR3 contains 15 residues. The CDR3: CATSRDRSATDTQYF. The CDR3 DNA reads as TGTGCCACCAGCAGAGATCGAAGCGCCACAGATACGCAGTATTTT.